This record covers a single TCR beta chain. As processed by the authors: The assay estimated nucleated cells by amplifying reference gene primers. Repertoires were generated with immunoSEQ multiplex PCR, while TCRdb's copy carries only in-frame clones and drops some. The DNA was the basis for D and trimming; V, J and clone size are from that table. The sample contains hundreds of thousands of clones, 80% to 90% of which appear only once. The sample originates from a study of blood T cell repertoires in COVID-19. About the study: The United States, Italy and Spain supplied acute and convalescent COVID-19 samples. T cells, B-cell-depleted T cells, or PBMCs provided the cDNA or gDNA that served as material.

Germline lookup yields CDR1 MDHEN and CDR2 SYDVKM. The CDR3 length is 14 residues. The V gene lost 2 bases and the J gene lost 6 bases, with 10 bases spanning the gap. The clonotype comes from an elderly woman with active or convalescent COVID-19. This chain joins TRBV28 and TRBJ2-2; tentatively, D is TRBD2 (5 bases). The sequenced sample consisted of peripheral blood. The CDR3 nucleotides read TGTGCCAGCAGTTTACCGGGGAGAGCCGGGGAGCTGTTTTTT. Its protein is CASSLPGRAGELFF.